The 13 T cell receptor beta chains listed next were all sequenced from one sample in a study of shared clonotypes between healthy human individuals. Sequencing was performed with immunoSEQ multiplex PCR; in TCRdb, only in-frame clones are kept and a portion is missing. The sample carries hundreds of thousands of clones, roughly 77% recorded once. The sample was PBMCs. The receptors were gathered from a woman aged 40-49 years in good health. Some clones in this sample may be carry-over from other donors' samples.

The J gene is TRBJ2-7, the V gene TRBV7-2, with D hard to call. Trimming removed 2 bases at V and 1 base at J, with 9 bases between. The CDR3 has 14 residues. Germline loops: CDR1 SGHTA, CDR2 FQGNSA. CDR3 loop: CASSLRSESYEQYF. CDR3 coding DNA: TGTGCCAGCAGCTTAAGGTCAGAGTCCTACGAGCAGTACTTC. Combining the CDR3 with reference TRBV7-2 and TRBJ2-7 gives the whole variable domain GAGVSQSPSNKVTEKGKDVELRCDPISGHTALYWYRQSLGQGLEFLIYFQGNSAPDKSGLPSDRFSAERTGGSVSTLTIQRTQQEDSAVYLCASSLRSESYEQYFGPGTRLTVT.

V is TRBV6-5 and J is TRBJ2-7; D perhaps matches TRBD2 (6 bases). Germline V gene lookup returns CDR1 MNHEY and CDR2 SVGAGI. V was clipped by 4 bases and J by 4 bases, with 17 bases between them. The CDR3 has 15 amino acids. The CDR3 nucleotides are TGTGCCAGCAGTTTCGTCGGAGGGTTGGGGTACGAGCAGTACTTC. This translates into CASSFVGGLGYEQYF.

The V and J genes are TRBV29-1 and TRBJ1-2, with 8 bases lining up with TRBD1. CDR1 SQVTM and CDR2 ANQGSEA come from the germline V gene. The CDR3 extends over 15 amino acids. V was clipped by 7 bases and J by 5 bases; unmatched bases: 15. The CDR3 nucleotides are TGCAGCGCAGGCGGACAGGGCGCCGTAGGATATGGCTACACCTTC. It yields the protein CSAGGQGAVGYGYTF.

The chain couples TRBV7-8 to TRBJ2-5; TRBD2 matches at 9 bases. The CDR3 contains 15 residues. After removal of 3 bases from V and 5 bases from J, the junction contained 7 bases not matched to a gene. Germline V gene lookup returns CDR1 SGHVS and CDR2 FQNEAQ. CDR3 sequence: CASSFQAGGAETQYF. The CDR3 coding sequence is TGTGCCAGCAGCTTCCAAGCGGGAGGAGCGGAGACCCAGTACTTC.

The CDR3 sequence is CASSQEWTSGLYEQYF. The DNA for the CDR3 is TGTGCCAGCAGCCAGGAATGGACTAGCGGGCTGTACGAGCAGTACTTC. This chain joins TRBV4-2 and TRBJ2-7, with 11 bases aligning to TRBD2. V gave up 3 bases and J gave up 4 bases; unmatched junction bases: 8. CDR3 length: 16 residues. Germline assignment: CDR1 LGHNA and CDR2 YNFKEQ.

This chain links TRBV7-8 with TRBJ1-5; D possibly corresponds to TRBD1 (6 bases). The germline V and J ends were trimmed by 2 bases and 0 bases, with 8 bases remaining between them. CDR1 is SGHVS, CDR2 FQNEAQ, per germline. The CDR3 length is 15 residues. This CDR3 reads CASSLRGNSNQPQHF. Here the CDR3 DNA reads TGTGCCAGCAGCTTAAGGGGGAATAGCAATCAGCCCCAGCATTTT.

This chain uses TRBV18 with TRBJ2-5; possibly TRBD1 or TRBD2 for D (5 bases each). The V gene's germline CDR1 is KGHSH and CDR2 LQKENI. The V end was cut by 3 bases, the J end by 1 base, with 9 bases between. This CDR3 contains 14 residues. The CDR3 DNA follows: TGTGCCAGCTCACCGAGGGGAACCCAAGAGACCCAGTACTTC. As protein: CASSPRGTQETQYF.

The genes are TRBV12-5 and TRBJ2-1; D tentatively fits TRBD1 or TRBD2 (5 bases each). CDR3 length: 16 residues. The germline V gene encodes CDR1 LGHNT and CDR2 FRNRAP. Trimming stripped 5 bases from V and 0 bases from J, with 14 bases between. CDR3 region: CASGRGTVSSYNEQFF. The CDR3 DNA reads as TGTGCTAGTGGTCGAGGGACCGTTAGCTCCTACAATGAGCAGTTCTTC.

The CDR3 bases are TGTGCCAGCAGCTCGATGGGGGAGCTGTTTTTT. Translated, it gives CASSSMGELFF. The chain has TRBV5-4 and TRBJ2-2; D unclear. CDR1 SGHNT and CDR2 YYREEE come from the germline V gene (reference sequence). V lost 3 bases and J 8 bases, leaving 5 bases between the germline ends. The CDR3 spans 11 residues.

The chain recombines TRBV4-1 with TRBJ2-1, with 7 positions matching TRBD2. The trim removed 3 bases at V and 10 bases at J, leaving 12 bases unmatched. The CDR3 sequence is 15 residues long. CDR1 is MGHRA, CDR2 YSYEKL, per germline. The CDR3 bases are TGCGCCAGCAGCCACCCGGCCCGAGGACTAGGCGAGCAGTTCTTC. Translation gives CASSHPARGLGEQFF.

This clone was seen just once. The V gene is TRBV19, the J gene TRBJ2-2, with D possibly called TRBD1 or TRBD2 (5 bases each). V was trimmed by 3 bases and J by 3 bases, leaving 11 bases between them. The CDR3 is 15 amino acids. Looked up from germline, CDR1 is LNHDA and CDR2 is SQIVND (reference sequence). The CDR3: CASSMAWGYTGELFF. CDR3 nucleotide sequence: TGTGCCAGTAGTATGGCTTGGGGGTACACCGGGGAGCTGTTTTTT.

For this clone: Other DNA variants within this sample encode the same CDR3. V usage is TRBV5-1 and J usage is TRBJ1-1, with D hard to call. Germline CDR1 and CDR2: SGHRS and YFSETQ. The CDR3 is made up of 15 amino acids. V was pared by 0 bases and J by 1 base, with 10 bases between. This chain's CDR3 is CASSLAGGGNTEAFF. CDR3 coding DNA: TGCGCCAGCAGCTTGGCCGGTGGCGGGAACACTGAAGCTTTCTTT.

V usage is TRBV28 and J usage is TRBJ1-1, with D unresolved. The CDR3 contains 12 residues. Germline CDR1 and CDR2: MDHEN and SYDVKM. Trimming took 8 bases from V and 1 from J, leaving 8 bases between them. The CDR3 spells CASSAANTEAFF. The CDR3 region has the DNA TGTGCCAGCTCCGCGGCGAACACTGAAGCTTTCTTT.